This T cell receptor (beta chain) comes out of a study of blood T cell repertoires in COVID-19. Study details: T cells, B-cell-depleted T cells, or PBMCs provided the cDNA or gDNA that served as material.

This table comes from immunoSEQ multiplex PCR, and its TCRdb copy is limited to in-frame clones, with some not included. The sample yields some 150,000 clones, more than 65% seen once. V dropped 6 bases and J dropped 4 bases, with 9 bases sitting between them. The CDR3 loop spans 13 amino acids. The germline gives CDR1 MNHEY, CDR2 SMNVEV (reference sequence). This clone was counted a few times. The sample comprised peripheral blood. J is TRBJ2-2 and V is TRBV27, with TRBD1 as a possible D gene (6 bases). The clonotype originates from a woman aged 60-75 years with acute or convalescent COVID-19. The CDR3 sequence is CASRVQGTGELFF. The CDR3 DNA reads as TGTGCCAGCAGGGTACAGGGCACCGGGGAGCTGTTTTTT.